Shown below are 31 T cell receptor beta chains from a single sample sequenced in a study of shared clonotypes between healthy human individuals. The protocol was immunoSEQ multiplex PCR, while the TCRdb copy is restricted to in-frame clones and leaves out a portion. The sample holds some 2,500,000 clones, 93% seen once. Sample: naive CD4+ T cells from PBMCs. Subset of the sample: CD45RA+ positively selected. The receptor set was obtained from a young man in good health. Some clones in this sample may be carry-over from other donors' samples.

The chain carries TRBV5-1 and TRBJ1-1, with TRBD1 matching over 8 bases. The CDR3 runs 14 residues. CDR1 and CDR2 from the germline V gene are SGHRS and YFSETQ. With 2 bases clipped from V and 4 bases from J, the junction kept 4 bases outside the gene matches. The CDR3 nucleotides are TGCGCCAGCAGCTTACAAGACAGGGGCACTGAAGCTTTCTTT. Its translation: CASSLQDRGTEAFF.

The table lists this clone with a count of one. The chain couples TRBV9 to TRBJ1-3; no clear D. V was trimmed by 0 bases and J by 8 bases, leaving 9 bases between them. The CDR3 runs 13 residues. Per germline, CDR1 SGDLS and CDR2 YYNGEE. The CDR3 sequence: CASSVEPADTIYF. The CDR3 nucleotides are TGTGCCAGCAGCGTAGAGCCTGCGGACACCATATATTTT.

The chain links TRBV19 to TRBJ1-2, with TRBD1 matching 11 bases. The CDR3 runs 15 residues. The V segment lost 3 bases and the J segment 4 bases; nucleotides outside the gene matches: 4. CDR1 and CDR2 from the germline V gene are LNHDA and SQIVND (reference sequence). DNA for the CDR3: TGTGCCAGTAGTATGGACAGGGGGCTTATCTATGGCTACACCTTC. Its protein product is CASSMDRGLIYGYTF.

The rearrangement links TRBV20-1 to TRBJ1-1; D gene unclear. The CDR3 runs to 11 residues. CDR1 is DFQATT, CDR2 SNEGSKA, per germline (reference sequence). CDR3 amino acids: CRPRLNTEAFF. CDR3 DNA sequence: TGCAGGCCAAGGTTGAACACTGAAGCTTTCTTT.

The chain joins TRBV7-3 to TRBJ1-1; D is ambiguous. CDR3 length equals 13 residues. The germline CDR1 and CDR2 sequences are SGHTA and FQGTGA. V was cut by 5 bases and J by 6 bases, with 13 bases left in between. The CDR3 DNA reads TGTGCCAGCAGCGAACTGGGGAAGGCTGAAGCTTTCTTT. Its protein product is CASSELGKAEAFF.

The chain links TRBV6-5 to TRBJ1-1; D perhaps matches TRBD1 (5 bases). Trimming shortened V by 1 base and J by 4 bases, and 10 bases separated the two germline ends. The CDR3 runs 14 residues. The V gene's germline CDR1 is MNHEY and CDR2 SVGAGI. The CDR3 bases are TGTGCCAGCAGTTACTTGGGGGTGGCCACTGAAGCTTTCTTT. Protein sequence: CASSYLGVATEAFF.

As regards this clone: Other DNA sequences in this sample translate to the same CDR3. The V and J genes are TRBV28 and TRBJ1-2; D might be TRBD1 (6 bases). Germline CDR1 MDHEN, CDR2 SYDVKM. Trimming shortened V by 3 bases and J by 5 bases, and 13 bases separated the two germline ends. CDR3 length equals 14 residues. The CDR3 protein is CASSLTGQPYGYTF. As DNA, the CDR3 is TGTGCCAGCAGTTTGACGGGACAACCTTATGGCTACACCTTC.

CDR3 nucleotides: TGCGCCAGCAGCTCAAGGACAGGGGGCGAAGATACGCAGTATTTT. Protein product: CASSSRTGGEDTQYF. The chain combines TRBV5-1 with TRBJ2-3; 11 bases fit TRBD1. Germline loops: CDR1 SGHRS, CDR2 YFSETQ. V shed 3 bases and J 5 bases; nucleotides not matched to a gene: 5. This CDR3 comprises 15 residues.

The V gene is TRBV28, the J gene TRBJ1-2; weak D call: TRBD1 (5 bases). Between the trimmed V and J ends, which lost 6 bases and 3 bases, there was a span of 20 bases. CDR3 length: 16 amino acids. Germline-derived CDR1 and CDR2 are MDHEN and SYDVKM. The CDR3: CASRVPLRGPDYGYTF. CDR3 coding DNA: TGTGCCAGCAGAGTGCCTTTGCGGGGCCCGGACTATGGCTACACCTTC.

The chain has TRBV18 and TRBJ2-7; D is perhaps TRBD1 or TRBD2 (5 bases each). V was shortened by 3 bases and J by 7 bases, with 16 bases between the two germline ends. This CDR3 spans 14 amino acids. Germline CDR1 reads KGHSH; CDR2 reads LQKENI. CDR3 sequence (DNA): TGTGCCAGCTCACCGGAGGCAGGGCTGGCTGAGCAGTACTTC. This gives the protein CASSPEAGLAEQYF.

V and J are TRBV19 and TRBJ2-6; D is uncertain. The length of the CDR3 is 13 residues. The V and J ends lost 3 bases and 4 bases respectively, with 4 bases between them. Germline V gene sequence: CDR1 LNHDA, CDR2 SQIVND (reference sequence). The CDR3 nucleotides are TGTGCCAGTAGTATGCAGGGGGCCAACGTCCTGACTTTC. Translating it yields CASSMQGANVLTF.

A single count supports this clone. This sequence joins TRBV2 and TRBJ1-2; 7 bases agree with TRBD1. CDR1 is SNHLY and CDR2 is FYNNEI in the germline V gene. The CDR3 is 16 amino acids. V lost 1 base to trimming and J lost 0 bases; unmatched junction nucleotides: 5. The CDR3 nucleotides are TGTGCCAGCAGTGAAGTGGGACAGCGGCCTAACTATGGCTACACCTTC. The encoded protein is CASSEVGQRPNYGYTF.

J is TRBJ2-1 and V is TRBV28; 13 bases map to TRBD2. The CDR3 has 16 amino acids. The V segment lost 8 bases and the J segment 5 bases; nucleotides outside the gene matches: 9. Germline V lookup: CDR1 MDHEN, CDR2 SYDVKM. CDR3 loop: CASRLPGLAGNNEQFF. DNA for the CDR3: TGTGCCAGCCGGCTACCGGGACTAGCGGGAAACAATGAGCAGTTCTTC.

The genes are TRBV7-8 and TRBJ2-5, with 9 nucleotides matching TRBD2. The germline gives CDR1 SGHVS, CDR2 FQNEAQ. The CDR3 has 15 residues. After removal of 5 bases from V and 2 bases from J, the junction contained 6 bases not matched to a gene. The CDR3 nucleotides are TGTGCCAGCAGCCCACTAGCGGGCACTCAAGAGACCCAGTACTTC. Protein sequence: CASSPLAGTQETQYF.

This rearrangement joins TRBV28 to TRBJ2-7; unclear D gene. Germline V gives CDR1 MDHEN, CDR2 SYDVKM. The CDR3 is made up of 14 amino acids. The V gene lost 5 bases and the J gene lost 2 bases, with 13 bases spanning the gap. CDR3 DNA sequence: TGTGCCAGCAGTGATAGGGCCCGAGCCTACGAGCAGTACTTC. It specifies CASSDRARAYEQYF.

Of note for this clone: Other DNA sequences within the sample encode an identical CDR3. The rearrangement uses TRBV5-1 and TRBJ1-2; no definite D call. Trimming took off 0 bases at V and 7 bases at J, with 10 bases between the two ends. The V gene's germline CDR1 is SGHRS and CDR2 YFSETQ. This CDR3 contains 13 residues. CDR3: CASSLAGWSGYTF. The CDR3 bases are TGCGCCAGCAGCTTGGCCGGATGGAGTGGCTACACCTTC. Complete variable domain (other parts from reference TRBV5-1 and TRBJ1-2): KAGVTQTPRYLIKTRGQQVTLSCSPISGHRSVSWYQQTPGQGLQFLFEYFSETQRNKGNFPGRFSGRQFSNSRSEMNVSTLELGDSALYLCASSLAGWSGYTFGSGTRLTVV.

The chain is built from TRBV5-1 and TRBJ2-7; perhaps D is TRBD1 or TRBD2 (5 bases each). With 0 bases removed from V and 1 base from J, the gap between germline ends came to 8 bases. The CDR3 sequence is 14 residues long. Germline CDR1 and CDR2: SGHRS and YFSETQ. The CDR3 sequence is CASSLGGISYEQYF. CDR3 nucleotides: TGCGCCAGCAGCTTGGGGGGGATTTCCTACGAGCAGTACTTC.

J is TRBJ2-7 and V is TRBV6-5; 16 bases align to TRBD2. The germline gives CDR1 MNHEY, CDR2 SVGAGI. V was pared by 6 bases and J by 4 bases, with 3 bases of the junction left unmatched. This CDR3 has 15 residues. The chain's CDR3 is CASRPGLAGGYEQYF. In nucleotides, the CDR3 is TGTGCCAGCAGACCGGGACTAGCGGGAGGGTACGAGCAGTACTTC.

CDR3 residues: CATSSDTGTEAFF. CDR3 DNA sequence: TGTGCCACCAGCAGTGATACCGGAACTGAAGCTTTCTTT. This sequence joins TRBV15 and TRBJ1-1; D gene uncertain. The CDR3 consists of 13 residues. Looked up from germline, CDR1 is LNHNV and CDR2 is YYDKDF (reference sequence). The germline V and J ends were trimmed by 3 bases and 5 bases, with 10 bases remaining between them.

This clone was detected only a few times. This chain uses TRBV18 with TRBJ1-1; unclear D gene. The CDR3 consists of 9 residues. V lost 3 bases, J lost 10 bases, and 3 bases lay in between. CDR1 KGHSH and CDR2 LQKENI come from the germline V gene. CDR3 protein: CASSPGAFF. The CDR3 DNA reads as TGTGCCAGCTCACCGGGAGCTTTCTTT.

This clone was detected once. The CDR3, as DNA: TGTGCCAGCAGCCCGCCCGTCCAGGGACCGAGCTCCTACGAGCAGTACTTC. This translates into CASSPPVQGPSSYEQYF. The V gene is TRBV11-2, the J gene TRBJ2-7, with D perhaps assigned TRBD1 or TRBD2 (5 bases each). Germline CDR1 is SGHAT and CDR2 is FQNNGV. Trimming stripped 5 bases from V and 0 bases from J, with 20 bases between. The CDR3 contains 17 residues.

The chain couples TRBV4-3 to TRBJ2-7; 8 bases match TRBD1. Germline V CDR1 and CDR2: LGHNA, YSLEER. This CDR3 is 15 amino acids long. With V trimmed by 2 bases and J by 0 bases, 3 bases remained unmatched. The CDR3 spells CASSQRGQDSYEQYF. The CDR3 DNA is TGCGCCAGCAGCCAAAGGGGACAGGACTCCTACGAGCAGTACTTC.

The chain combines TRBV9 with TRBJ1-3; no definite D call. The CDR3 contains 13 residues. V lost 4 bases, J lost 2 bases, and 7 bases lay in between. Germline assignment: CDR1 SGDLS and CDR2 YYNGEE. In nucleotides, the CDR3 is TGTGCCAGCAGCTGGGAAGCTGGAAACACCATATATTTT. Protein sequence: CASSWEAGNTIYF.

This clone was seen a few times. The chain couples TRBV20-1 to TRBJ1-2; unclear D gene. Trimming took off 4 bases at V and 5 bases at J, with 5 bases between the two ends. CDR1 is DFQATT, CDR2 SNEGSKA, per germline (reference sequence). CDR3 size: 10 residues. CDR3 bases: TGCAGTGCTACCGAGTATGGCTACACCTTC. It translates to CSATEYGYTF.

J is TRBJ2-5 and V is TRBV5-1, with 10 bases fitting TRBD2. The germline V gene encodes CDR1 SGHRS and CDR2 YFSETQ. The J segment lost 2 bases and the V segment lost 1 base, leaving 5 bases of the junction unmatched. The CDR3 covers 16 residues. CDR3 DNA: TGCGCCAGCAGCTTGTTGGCTAGCGGGGGTCAAGAGACCCAGTACTTC. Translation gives CASSLLASGGQETQYF.

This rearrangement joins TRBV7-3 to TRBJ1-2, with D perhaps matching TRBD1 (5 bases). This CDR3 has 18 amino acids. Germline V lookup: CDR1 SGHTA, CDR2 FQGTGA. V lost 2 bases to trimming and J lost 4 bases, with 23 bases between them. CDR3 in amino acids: CASSLRHLNLGGVYGYTF. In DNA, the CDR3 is TGTGCCAGCAGCTTACGCCACCTTAACCTTGGGGGAGTCTATGGCTACACCTTC.

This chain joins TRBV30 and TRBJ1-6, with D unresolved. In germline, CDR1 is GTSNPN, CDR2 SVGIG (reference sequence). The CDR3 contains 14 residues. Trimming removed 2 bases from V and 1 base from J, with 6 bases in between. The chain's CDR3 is CAWSQGSYNSPLHF. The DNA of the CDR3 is TGTGCCTGGAGTCAAGGATCCTATAATTCACCCCTCCACTTT.

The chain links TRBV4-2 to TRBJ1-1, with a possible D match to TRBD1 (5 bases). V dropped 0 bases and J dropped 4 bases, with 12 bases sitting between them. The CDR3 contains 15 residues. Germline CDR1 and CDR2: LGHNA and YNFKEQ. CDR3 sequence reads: CASSQDQQGGTEAFF. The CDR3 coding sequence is TGTGCCAGCAGCCAAGATCAGCAGGGAGGCACTGAAGCTTTCTTT.

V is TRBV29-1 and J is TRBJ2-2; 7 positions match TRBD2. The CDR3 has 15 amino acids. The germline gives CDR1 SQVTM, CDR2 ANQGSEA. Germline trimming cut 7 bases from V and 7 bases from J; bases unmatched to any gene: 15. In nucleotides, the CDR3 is TGCAGCGCATTTACTAGCGTAAGCGGGGACGGGGAGCTGTTTTTT. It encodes CSAFTSVSGDGELFF.

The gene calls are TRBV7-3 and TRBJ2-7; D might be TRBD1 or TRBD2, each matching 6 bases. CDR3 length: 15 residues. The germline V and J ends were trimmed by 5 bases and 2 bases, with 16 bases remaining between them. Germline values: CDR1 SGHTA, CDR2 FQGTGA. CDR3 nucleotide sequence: TGTGCCAGCAGCACGCATGGGGGGCCCCCCTACGAGCAGTACTTC. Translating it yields CASSTHGGPPYEQYF.

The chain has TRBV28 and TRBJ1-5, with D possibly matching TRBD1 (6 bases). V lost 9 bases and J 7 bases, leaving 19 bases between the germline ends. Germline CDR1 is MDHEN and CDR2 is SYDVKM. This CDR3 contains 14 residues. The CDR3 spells CASVQGGATQPQHF. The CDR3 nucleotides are TGTGCCAGTGTACAAGGGGGGGCGACCCAGCCCCAGCATTTT.